In this sample, the clone carrying this T cell receptor (beta chain) turned up a few times. TCRdb processed the 5' RACE reads anew with MiXCR; each CDR3 protein has one entry. The data contain 230,000 or so distinct CDR3 sequences, 6.7% of them singletons. The entry originates in a study of T cells after yellow fever vaccination. The CDR3 contains 16 residues. Trimming cost V 2 bases and J 0 bases, with 12 bases left between them. Per germline, CDR1 KGHSH and CDR2 LQKENI. This sequence was found in a man aged 25-45 years who received the YFV17D yellow fever vaccine. The sequenced sample was CD4+ T cells sorted from PBMCs, obtained on the day of the yellow fever booster vaccination. J is TRBJ2-3 and V is TRBV18; TRBD1 might be the D (6 bases). The CDR3 nucleotides read TGTGCCAGCTCACCATTGGTAACAGGGAGCACAGATACGCAGTATTTT. This gives the protein CASSPLVTGSTDTQYF.